Below are 23 T cell receptor beta chains sequenced from a single sample in a study of regulatory and conventional T cells in RAG deficiency. Clones were sequenced by immunoSEQ multiplex PCR, and TCRdb holds only the in-frame ones, with some missing. The sample has 45,000 or so clones; 70% to 90% are singletons. Conventional CD4+ T cells were sorted from blood as CD25-low CD127-high cells. These data are also associated with another study on regulatory T cells. That paper states: Amplification used 52 TRBV primers and 13 TRBJ primers.

The source material was CD4+ effector T cells sorted from blood. The receptor source for this set is a human donor in good health.

This chain links TRBV19 with TRBJ2-7; 8 bases fit TRBD2. The V and J ends lost 5 bases and 6 bases, in that order; junction bases with no gene match: 15. Per the germline V gene, CDR1 is LNHDA and CDR2 is SQIVND (reference sequence). The CDR3 consists of 16 residues. The CDR3 region is CASSPSGTRTGAEQYF. The CDR3 coding sequence is TGTGCCAGTAGTCCCTCCGGGACTAGAACGGGAGCCGAGCAGTACTTC. Filled out from reference TRBV19 and TRBJ2-7, the complete variable domain reads DGGITQSPKYLFRKEGQNVTLSCEQNLNHDAMYWYRQDPGQGLRLIYYSQIVNDFQKGDIAEGYSVSREKKESFPLTVTSAQKNPTAFYLCASSPSGTRTGAEQYFGPGTRLTVT.

CDR3 region: CASSRGETPNQPQHF. DNA for the CDR3: TGTGCCAGCAGTCGGGGGGAGACACCAAATCAGCCCCAGCATTTT. This chain uses TRBV6-1 with TRBJ1-5, with a weak D call TRBD1 (5 bases). Deletions cut 5 bases from V and 4 bases from J, with 15 bases between. Germline V lookup: CDR1 MNHNS, CDR2 SASEGT. The CDR3 length is 15 residues.

The gene calls are TRBV29-1 and TRBJ2-3; D is uncertain. CDR3 size: 13 residues. V gave up 2 bases and J gave up 4 bases, with 10 bases separating them. Per germline, CDR1 SQVTM and CDR2 ANQGSEA. The CDR3 reads CSVESRLADTQYF. Written as DNA, the CDR3 is TGCAGCGTTGAATCCAGGCTAGCAGATACGCAGTATTTT.

V usage is TRBV7-8 and J usage is TRBJ2-5; a possible D gene is TRBD1 (6 bases). CDR3 length: 14 residues. Germline-derived CDR1 and CDR2 are SGHVS and FQNEAQ. V shed 5 bases and J shed 4 bases, with 14 bases lying between them. The CDR3: CASSPRDKRETQYF. In nucleotides, the CDR3 is TGTGCCAGCAGCCCCCGGGACAAGAGAGAGACCCAGTACTTC.

The rearrangement uses TRBV4-2 and TRBJ1-1; TRBD1 aligns across 8 bases. The V segment lost 4 bases and the J segment 5 bases; nucleotides outside the gene matches: 15. This CDR3 region has 17 residues. Germline V gives CDR1 LGHNA, CDR2 YNFKEQ. CDR3: CASSRPGLSGGSTEAFF. The CDR3 DNA sequence: TGTGCCAGCAGCCGACCAGGGCTCTCAGGGGGCAGTACTGAAGCTTTCTTT.

This chain joins TRBV6-5 and TRBJ2-5; D ambiguous. Germline assignment: CDR1 MNHEY and CDR2 SVGAGI. V was shortened by 5 bases and J by 5 bases, with 12 bases between the two germline ends. CDR3 size: 13 residues. The CDR3 DNA is TGTGCCAGCAGTCCAGATGAAGTGGAGACCCAGTACTTC. Translation gives CASSPDEVETQYF.

The V call is TRBV6-1, the J call TRBJ2-3; weak D call: TRBD1 (5 bases). Germline CDR1 MNHNS, CDR2 SASEGT. The CDR3 has 19 residues. V lost 0 bases to trimming and J lost 0 bases, with 19 bases between them. The CDR3 region is CASSEAGRPRPFSTDTQYF. The CDR3 bases are TGTGCCAGCAGTGAAGCGGGGCGCCCTAGACCCTTTAGCACAGATACGCAGTATTTT.

This chain connects TRBV5-6 to TRBJ1-3, with D possibly TRBD1 on 6 matching bases. Germline loops: CDR1 SGHDT, CDR2 YYEEEE. Trimming took 4 bases from V and 2 from J, leaving 16 bases between them. This CDR3 is 16 amino acids long. The CDR3 bases are TGTGCCAGCAGCCCGTTAGGAGGGGACACTGGAAACACCATATATTTT. This gives the protein CASSPLGGDTGNTIYF.

The chain recombines TRBV18 with TRBJ1-4; D may be TRBD1 (5 bases). Germline CDR1 is KGHSH and CDR2 is LQKENI. The CDR3 is 14 residues long. Trimming cost V 2 bases and J 4 bases, with 8 bases left between them. The CDR3 coding sequence is TGTGCCAGCTCACCAGGGACGGATAATGAAAAACTGTTTTTT. Translated: CASSPGTDNEKLFF. Full variable domain (outside the CDR3, taken from reference TRBV18 and TRBJ1-4): NAGVMQNPRHLVRRRGQEARLRCSPMKGHSHVYWYRQLPEEGLKFMVYLQKENIIDESGMPKERFSAEFPKEGPSILRIQQVVRGDSAAYFCASSPGTDNEKLFFGSGTQLSVL.

This clone was detected once. The genes are TRBV5-6 and TRBJ2-7; 10 bases line up with TRBD2. The V and J ends lost 3 bases and 5 bases, in that order; junction bases with no gene match: 11. Per the germline V gene, CDR1 is SGHDT and CDR2 is YYEEEE. This CDR3 spans 16 amino acids. The CDR3 protein is CASSWGMERGGHEQYF. CDR3 DNA: TGTGCCAGCAGCTGGGGGATGGAGCGGGGGGGCCACGAGCAGTACTTC.

The rearrangement uses TRBV19 and TRBJ2-1, with 10 bases lining up with TRBD2. The trim removed 1 base at V and 5 bases at J, leaving 17 bases unmatched. The CDR3 extends over 20 amino acids. Germline V lookup: CDR1 LNHDA, CDR2 SQIVND (reference sequence). For the CDR3, the DNA is TGTGCCAGTAGTATAGGCCCTTGGGCTAGCGGGAGAAAAGGAAACAATGAGCAGTTCTTC. As protein: CASSIGPWASGRKGNNEQFF.

The chain recombines TRBV2 with TRBJ2-7, with TRBD2 as a possible D gene (5 bases). Germline V gene lookup returns CDR1 SNHLY and CDR2 FYNNEI. This CDR3 has 13 amino acids. V lost 4 bases and J lost 2, with 9 bases in between. The CDR3, as DNA: TGTGCCAGCAGTGCCGACGGGACCTACGAGCAGTACTTC. It yields the protein CASSADGTYEQYF.

The gene calls are TRBV14 and TRBJ2-7; 9 nucleotides align to TRBD1. From germline, CDR1 is SGHDN and CDR2 FVKESK. Germline trimming cut 5 bases from V and 5 bases from J; bases unmatched to any gene: 16. The CDR3 contains 17 residues. This chain's CDR3 is CASSYRDRALDFNEQYF. The CDR3 nucleotides are TGTGCCAGCAGCTACCGGGACAGGGCCCTAGATTTTAACGAGCAGTACTTC.

V and J are TRBV7-9 and TRBJ2-1; 11 bases match TRBD1. V gave up 5 bases and J gave up 8 bases; unmatched junction bases: 2. CDR1 and CDR2 (germline): SEHNR, FQNEAQ (reference sequence). CDR3 size: 13 residues. The CDR3, as DNA: TGTGCCAGCAGCGGACAGGGGGCCGATGAGCAGTTCTTC. Translation gives CASSGQGADEQFF.

This chain uses TRBV7-3 with TRBJ2-1; TRBD1 might be the D (5 bases). The CDR3 is 15 amino acids. CDR1 is SGHTA and CDR2 is FQGTGA in the germline V gene. Trimming took 5 bases from V and 0 from J, leaving 11 bases between them. The CDR3 region is CASSQGFSSYNEQFF. The CDR3 DNA sequence: TGTGCCAGCAGCCAGGGTTTCAGCTCCTACAATGAGCAGTTCTTC.

The chain uses TRBV6-5 and TRBJ2-2; D gene unclear. The V gene's germline CDR1 is MNHEY and CDR2 SVGAGI. CDR3 length: 16 residues. Trimming removed 2 bases at V and 6 bases at J, with 16 bases between. CDR3 loop: CASSYVSPVIPGELFF. As DNA, the CDR3 is TGTGCCAGCAGTTACGTCTCCCCGGTCATCCCCGGGGAGCTGTTTTTT.

This clone was detected only once. The chain uses TRBV19 and TRBJ2-2; TRBD2 aligns across 9 bases. This CDR3 spans 17 amino acids. The ends lost 5 bases at V and 7 bases at J; junction bases unmatched: 14. From germline, CDR1 is LNHDA and CDR2 SQIVND (reference sequence). CDR3 DNA sequence: TGTGCCAGTAGTCCTAACCCTCGGGCGGGAGGGGTCGGGGAGCTGTTTTTT. Protein product: CASSPNPRAGGVGELFF.

This CDR3 is CASSLPGAGPTNYGYTF. The CDR3 DNA reads TGTGCCAGCAGCCTGCCGGGGGCAGGCCCAACTAACTATGGCTACACCTTC. The chain carries TRBV5-4 and TRBJ1-2; perhaps TRBD1 as D (6 bases). The germline V gene has CDR1 SGHNT and CDR2 YYREEE (reference sequence). This CDR3 has 17 residues. Trimming cost V 4 bases and J 0 bases, with 19 bases left between them.

The V gene is TRBV5-1, the J gene TRBJ2-5; the D gene is possibly TRBD2 (5 bases). This CDR3 region has 15 residues. V gave up 4 bases and J gave up 3 bases, with 16 bases separating them. Germline V gene lookup returns CDR1 SGHRS and CDR2 YFSETQ. In DNA form, the CDR3 reads TGCGCCAGCAGCCCCATCGGGATTCAGAAAGAGACCCAGTACTTC. It specifies CASSPIGIQKETQYF.

The CDR3 region is CASSDEGGAYNEQFF. CDR3 DNA sequence: TGTGCCAGCAGTGACGAAGGGGGGGCTTACAATGAGCAGTTCTTC. The gene calls are TRBV6-4 and TRBJ2-1, with D maybe TRBD2 (7 bases). This CDR3 spans 15 amino acids. Germline V gives CDR1 MRHNA, CDR2 SNTAGT. V was shortened by 2 bases and J by 4 bases, with 12 bases between the two germline ends.

This clone appeared once. The rearrangement uses TRBV11-2 and TRBJ1-2; D not resolved. V lost 2 bases to trimming and J lost 4 bases, with 11 bases between them. The germline gives CDR1 SGHAT, CDR2 FQNNGV. The length of the CDR3 is 14 residues. The CDR3 is CASSLRSQLYGYTF. As DNA, the CDR3 is TGTGCCAGCAGCTTAAGGTCCCAGCTCTATGGCTACACCTTC.

The rearrangement uses TRBV29-1 and TRBJ2-7; TRBD1 matches 9 bases. Germline V gene sequence: CDR1 SQVTM, CDR2 ANQGSEA. J gave up 4 bases and V 7 bases, and 5 bases lay outside the gene matches. CDR3 length: 12 residues. CDR3 DNA sequence: TGCAGCGCTTGGGACAGGGCTTACGAGCAGTACTTC. Translated: CSAWDRAYEQYF.

This chain links TRBV6-5 with TRBJ2-7; perhaps TRBD1 as D (5 bases). CDR1 and CDR2 from the germline V gene are MNHEY and SVGAGI. The germline V and J ends were trimmed by 2 bases and 0 bases, with 11 bases remaining between them. This CDR3 comprises 15 residues. In DNA form, the CDR3 reads TGTGCCAGCAGTTACGGACACAAAAACTCCTACGAGCAGTACTTC. This sequence encodes CASSYGHKNSYEQYF.